These 26 T cell receptor beta chains were all obtained from the same sample, sequenced in a study of blood T cells in healthy people across ages. The use of a sample-barcoded 5' primer and a J-beta primer mix characterized a second PCR of roughly 7 to 11 cycles. MiXCR was run by TCRdb on the 5' RACE reads, yielding one entry per CDR3 protein. The sample lists 650,000 to 950,000 distinct CDR3 sequences; around 45% were seen once. Sequencing input: blood. The receptor source for this set is a man aged 60 to 69 in good health.

About this clonotype itself: One end of the junction does not line up with germline, which may come from a read error. The genes are TRBV5-1 and TRBJ2-1, with D possibly being TRBD1 or TRBD2 (5 bases each). CDR1 SGHRS and CDR2 YFSETQ come from the germline V gene. The CDR3 has 15 amino acids. This chain's CDR3 is CASSITGTDYSEQFF. CDR3 DNA sequence: TGCGCCAGCAGCATTACCGGGACCGACTACAGTGAGCAGTTCTTC.

Remarks on this clonotype: This may be a read error, as it is one base from a much larger clone. The chain joins TRBV4-2 to TRBJ2-5; D not resolved. CDR1 is LGHNA and CDR2 is YNFKEQ in the germline V gene. This CDR3 contains 14 residues. Trimming shortened V by 0 bases and J by 6 bases, and 11 bases separated the two germline ends. The CDR3 sequence: CASSQDSGTKTQYF. The CDR3 DNA reads TGTGCCAGCAGCCAAGATAGTGGTACGAAGACCCAGTACTTC.

This clonotype was seen a few times. This may stem from a read error, because a much larger clone lies one nucleotide away. V gene TRBV29-1 combines with J gene TRBJ2-1, with D possibly being TRBD2 (5 bases). The CDR3 loop spans 11 amino acids. The germline V gene encodes CDR1 SQVTM and CDR2 ANQGSEA. Here the CDR3 DNA reads TGCATCCAAGCAGAGGGCAATGAGCAGTTCTTC. Translation gives CIQAEGNEQFF.

The chain recombines TRBV5-5 with TRBJ1-1, with TRBD1 matching 8 bases. The trim removed 4 bases at V and 5 bases at J, leaving 7 bases unmatched. Germline CDR1 is SGHKS and CDR2 is YYEKEE (reference sequence). The CDR3 contains 14 residues. The CDR3 region has the DNA TGTGCCAGCAGCACGGGGACAGGTGGGACTGAAGCTTTCTTT. Amino acids: CASSTGTGGTEAFF.

J is TRBJ1-2 and V is TRBV7-2; weak D call: TRBD1 (6 bases). Trimming cost V 1 base and J 2 bases, with 11 bases left between them. The CDR3 has 15 amino acids. Germline V lookup: CDR1 SGHTA, CDR2 FQGNSA. Written as DNA, the CDR3 is TGTGCCAGCAGCTTAGGGAGGACAGAAAACTATGGCTACACCTTC. Translated: CASSLGRTENYGYTF.

The chain links TRBV7-8 to TRBJ1-1; D is unclear. This CDR3 comprises 14 residues. CDR1 is SGHVS and CDR2 is FQNEAQ in the germline V gene. V was cut by 4 bases and J by 2 bases, with 11 bases left in between. This CDR3 is CASSWRAGNTEAFF. CDR3 DNA sequence: TGTGCCAGCAGCTGGCGGGCTGGCAACACTGAAGCTTTCTTT.

V gene TRBV6-6 combines with J gene TRBJ1-2; TRBD1 is a possible D gene (5 bases). Germline CDR1 MNHNY, CDR2 SVGAGI (reference sequence). V lost 2 bases and J 4 bases, leaving 11 bases between the germline ends. The CDR3 extends over 14 amino acids. As DNA, the CDR3 is TGTGCCAGCAGTTACGGGGGGATGGGCTATGGCTACACCTTC. Its translation is CASSYGGMGYGYTF.

This clonotype was seen more than once but under ten times. The genes are TRBV6-5 and TRBJ1-1; D gene uncertain. CDR3 length equals 14 residues. Trimming left V 0 bases short and J 4 bases short, with 9 bases between. CDR1 and CDR2 from the germline V gene are MNHEY and SVGAGI. The CDR3 bases are TGTGCCAGCAGTTACTCTGCAATCCCCACTGAAGCTTTCTTT. The encoded protein is CASSYSAIPTEAFF.

The CDR3 DNA reads as TGTGCCAGCAGCCAGTCCTTTGGGGGTAATGAGCAGTTCTTC. Its translation is CASSQSFGGNEQFF. This chain links TRBV11-3 with TRBJ2-1; possibly TRBD1 or TRBD2 for D (5 bases each). CDR1 SGHNT and CDR2 YENEEA come from the germline V gene. This CDR3 has 14 residues. Trimming pared 5 bases from V and 7 bases from J, leaving 15 bases between.

The rearrangement joins TRBV29-1 to TRBJ2-4; D is undetermined. CDR1 is SQVTM and CDR2 is ANQGSEA in the germline V gene. Trimming stripped 6 bases from V and 2 bases from J, with 17 bases between. CDR3 size: 15 residues. CDR3 coding DNA: TGCAGCGTCGTGGTGGGAAATCTAACCAAAAACATTCAGTACTTC. Encoded protein: CSVVVGNLTKNIQYF.

This clonotype was seen a few times. This chain's CDR3 is CASSLSLTPPYNEQFF. CDR3 bases: TGTGCCAGCAGCTTAAGTCTGACCCCCCCCTACAATGAGCAGTTCTTC. V usage is TRBV7-2 and J usage is TRBJ2-1, with D unclear. This CDR3 is built from 16 residues. Germline-derived CDR1 and CDR2 are SGHTA and FQGNSA. The V end lost 2 bases, the J end lost 2 bases, and 13 bases lay between the germline ends.

The table lists this clonotype with a few counts. The chain links TRBV13 to TRBJ2-1; a possible D gene is TRBD1 (5 bases). The CDR3 loop spans 16 amino acids. CDR1 is PRHDT, CDR2 FYEKMQ, per germline (reference sequence). V lost 1 base and J lost 0, with 10 bases in between. Written as DNA, the CDR3 is TGTGCCAGCAGCTTAGAGGGGCAGAGCTCCTACAATGAGCAGTTCTTC. It is translated as CASSLEGQSSYNEQFF.

The table lists this clonotype with a few counts. V gene TRBV6-5 combines with J gene TRBJ2-6; D unresolved. The germline gives CDR1 MNHEY, CDR2 SVGAGI. With 5 bases removed from V and 2 bases from J, the gap between germline ends came to 13 bases. The CDR3 runs 16 residues. CDR3 coding DNA: TGTGCCAGCAGTCCTCTTATGGGGACTGGGGCCAACGTCCTGACTTTC. Encoded protein: CASSPLMGTGANVLTF.

The V gene is TRBV7-2, the J gene TRBJ2-6; D is undetermined. Between the trimmed V and J ends, which lost 4 bases and 4 bases, there was a span of 14 bases. CDR3 size: 16 residues. Per the germline V gene, CDR1 is SGHTA and CDR2 is FQGNSA. The CDR3 nucleotides read TGTGCCAGCAGCTACGTCCGGGCCAAGGGGGCCAACGTCCTGACTTTC. Its translation is CASSYVRAKGANVLTF.

This clonotype was seen more than once but under ten times. V is TRBV4-3 and J is TRBJ1-1; tentatively, D is TRBD1 (5 bases). The germline V gene encodes CDR1 LGHNA and CDR2 YSLEER. This CDR3 has 12 residues. V lost 3 bases, J lost 11 bases, and 13 bases lay in between. CDR3 protein: CASSHRTGVAFF. DNA for the CDR3: TGCGCCAGCAGCCACCGGACGGGGGTGGCTTTCTTT.

The rearrangement joins TRBV11-2 to TRBJ2-7, with D uncertain. Germline CDR1 SGHAT, CDR2 FQNNGV. Trimming cost V 0 bases and J 7 bases, with 13 bases left between them. CDR3 length: 14 amino acids. CDR3 coding DNA: TGTGCCAGCAGCTTAGACCGGCACTCCTCTGAGCAGTACTTC. It translates to CASSLDRHSSEQYF. Full variable domain (rest looked up from reference TRBV11-2 and TRBJ2-7): EAGVAQSPRYKIIEKRQSVAFWCNPISGHATLYWYQQILGQGPKLLIQFQNNGVVDDSQLPKDRFSAERLKGVDSTLKIQPAKLEDSAVYLCASSLDRHSSEQYFGPGTRLTVT.

This clonotype was counted between two and nine times. The DNA of the CDR3 is TGTGCCAGCAGCAAAACGATGAACACTGAAGCTTTCTTT. Translating it yields CASSKTMNTEAFF. The J gene is TRBJ1-1, the V gene TRBV7-9; D gene ambiguous. The length of the CDR3 is 13 residues. CDR1 SEHNR and CDR2 FQNEAQ come from the germline V gene (reference sequence). The V gene lost 5 bases and the J gene lost 0 bases, with 7 bases spanning the gap.

The V gene is TRBV6-5, the J gene TRBJ1-2, with 7 bases that match TRBD1. Germline-derived CDR1 and CDR2 are MNHEY and SVGAGI. CDR3 length: 13 residues. Losses at the gene ends were 5 bases for V and 5 bases for J; bases not matched to a gene: 5. The CDR3, as DNA: TGTGCCAGCAGTAACAGGGGATGGTATGGCTACACCTTC. It codes for CASSNRGWYGYTF.

This clonotype was seen only a few times. The chain is built from TRBV29-1 and TRBJ1-2; D gene unclear. Germline CDR1 and CDR2: SQVTM and ANQGSEA. The CDR3 contains 10 residues. Trimming took off 4 bases at V and 8 bases at J, with 8 bases between the two ends. The CDR3 bases are TGCAGCGTTGGGGTGGAAGGCTACACCTTC. As protein: CSVGVEGYTF.

This clonotype was counted many times. V and J are TRBV20-1 and TRBJ2-7, with 7 bases aligning to TRBD1. The V segment lost 5 bases and the J segment 6 bases; nucleotides outside the gene matches: 4. Germline loops: CDR1 DFQATT, CDR2 SNEGSKA (reference sequence). This CDR3 has 11 residues. CDR3 DNA sequence: TGCAGTGCTGAAGACAGGGTCGAGCAGTACTTC. It translates to CSAEDRVEQYF.

The V and J genes are TRBV5-1 and TRBJ2-2; a possible D gene is TRBD1 (6 bases). V lost 3 bases to trimming and J lost 5 bases, with 17 bases between them. Germline lookup yields CDR1 SGHRS and CDR2 YFSETQ. CDR3 length: 16 amino acids. The CDR3 nucleotides read TGCGCCAGCAGCTACCGGACAGAATCAAGTACCGGGGAGCTGTTTTTT. Translated: CASSYRTESSTGELFF.

This clonotype occurred a few times. The chain has TRBV20-1 and TRBJ2-3; D unresolved. The germline CDR1 and CDR2 sequences are DFQATT and SNEGSKA (reference sequence). Trimming shortened V by 0 bases and J by 4 bases, and 5 bases separated the two germline ends. This CDR3 spans 12 amino acids. The DNA of the CDR3 is TGCAGTGCTAGAGATCTGGCAGATACGCAGTATTTT. It specifies CSARDLADTQYF.

The gene calls are TRBV3-1 and TRBJ1-1; no clear D. V lost 1 base to trimming and J lost 5 bases, with 5 bases between them. CDR1 and CDR2 from the germline V gene are LGHDT and YNNKEL (reference sequence). The CDR3 has 12 residues. The CDR3 DNA follows: TGTGCCAGCAGCCAAGCGGGGACTGAAGCTTTCTTT. Protein: CASSQAGTEAFF.

The rearrangement uses TRBV14 and TRBJ2-5; D tentatively fits TRBD1 or TRBD2 (7 bases each). V lost 0 bases and J 5 bases, leaving 13 bases between the germline ends. Germline V gene lookup returns CDR1 SGHDN and CDR2 FVKESK. This CDR3 is built from 15 residues. For the CDR3, the DNA is TGTGCCAGCAGCCAAGATAGGGAGGGGGCGGAGACCCAGTACTTC. Translated, it gives CASSQDREGAETQYF.

This clonotype was observed a few times. The CDR3 loop is CASSDPATSGKETQYF. Here the CDR3 DNA reads TGTGCCAGCAGCGACCCAGCGACTAGCGGCAAGGAGACCCAGTACTTC. The chain joins TRBV9 to TRBJ2-5, with 9 positions matching TRBD2. Germline V gives CDR1 SGDLS, CDR2 YYNGEE. V lost 3 bases and J lost 5; bases outside the gene matches: 11. The CDR3 extends over 16 amino acids. The whole variable domain, filled in from reference TRBV9 and TRBJ2-5, reads DSGVTQTPKHLITATGQRVTLRCSPRSGDLSVYWYQQSLDQGLQFLIQYYNGEERAKGNILERFSAQQFPDLHSELNLSSLELGDSALYFCASSDPATSGKETQYFGPGTRLLVL.

The chain carries TRBV11-2 and TRBJ2-1; 8 bases are shared with TRBD2. CDR3 length: 16 amino acids. Trimming took 4 bases from V and 0 from J; bases not matched to a gene: 5. The germline gives CDR1 SGHAT, CDR2 FQNNGV. CDR3 in DNA: TGTGCCAGCAGCTCCAGGACTAGCAGCTCCTACAATGAGCAGTTCTTC. Its protein product is CASSSRTSSSYNEQFF.